This section outlines one T cell receptor beta chain sequence together with its context. This specimen comes from a study of graft-versus-host responses after intestinal transplantation. Study as a whole: The recipients all started with anti-thymocyte globulin induction and then took tacrolimus and steroids for 2 to 4 years. General observations from the study: There were GvH clones found in recipient marrow, and some of them appeared first in ileum or blood. Circulating GvH clones peaking coincided with falling HvG clones soon after transplant.

Stimulators, around 200,000 irradiated and violet-dye-labeled cells, were plated with around 200,000 CFSE-labeled responder cells. TCRdb's table, derived via immunoSEQ multiplex PCR, lists solely in-frame clones and lacks some. The sample records more than 12,000 clones, around two fifths being singletons. V was pared by 4 bases and J by 6 bases, with 4 bases of the junction left unmatched. The CDR3 is 15 residues long. Germline CDR1 reads MNHEY; CDR2 reads SVGAGI. This chain links TRBV6-5 with TRBJ2-1; TRBD2 matches at 12 bases. The input for sequencing was alloreactive CD8+ T cells from a mixed lymphocyte reaction culture, taken before intestinal transplant. The sample's subset: CFSE-low proliferating T cells sorted from approximately 6-day pre-transplant mixed lymphocyte reaction (GvH or HvG direction). The receptor was isolated from a human patient who received an intestinal transplant. CDR3 in amino acids: CASSSTSGSSNEQFF. Here the CDR3 DNA reads TGTGCCAGCAGTTCGACTAGCGGGAGCAGCAATGAGCAGTTCTTC.